This entry concerns a single T cell receptor (beta chain). From germline, CDR1 is SNHLY and CDR2 FYNNEI. This CDR3 region has 12 residues. Trimming left V 4 bases short and J 15 bases short, with 17 bases between. The PCR used 60 Vbeta and 13 Jbeta primers. Generated by immunoSEQ multiplex PCR, the TCRdb table keeps only in-frame clones and is missing some. The repertoire holds some 77,000 clones, approximately 75% seen once, with more than 7% in the top ten. The entry originates in a study of cytomegalovirus exposure and HLA in healthy donors. Specimen: PBMCs. This TCR was sampled from a woman aged 40 to 55 in good health and CMV-seronegative. The rearrangement joins TRBV2 to TRBJ2-3; weak D call: TRBD2 (5 bases). CDR3 sequence (DNA): TGTGCCAGCAGTGCGGCTAGCCCAAAAAATTATTTT. Encoded protein: CASSAASPKNYF.